This section outlines one T cell receptor beta chain sequence together with its context. Its antigen has not been determined. No base quality information exists; no much larger clone differs at one position. What the time point label conveys for this sample: baseline before oral tofacitinib. Peripheral blood and lesional scalp punch biopsies were obtained from patients with alopecia areata. PBMCs were separated by density centrifugation and stained for CD3, CD4 and CD8, after which CD4+ and CD8+ T cells were sorted on a FACSAria. The record originates from a study of CD8+ T cells in alopecia areata (dated by TCRdb to the late 2010s). Some background on the complete study: The treated patients took part in an open-label pilot trial in which moderate-to-severe alopecia areata was treated with oral tofacitinib at 5 to 10 mg twice daily. Tofacitinib was administered for 6 to 18 months, and 6 months of follow-up off drug were then conducted to assess delayed response and recurrence. The study used high-throughput TCRbeta sequencing to examine T cell clonal expansion in alopecia areata, in both the C3H/HeJ mouse model and human patients. Scalp tissue and sorted CD4+ and CD8+ peripheral blood T cells from patchy and totalis/universalis alopecia areata patients and from healthy controls were covered by human TCRbeta sequencing. Patients on tofacitinib were biopsied at baseline and after 4 and 24 weeks of treatment, and several of the patients also had a later scalp biopsy. Clonality in the scalp was compared among normal scalp (n=4), patchy alopecia areata scalp (n=8), and alopecia totalis/universalis scalp (n=8). RNA was obtained with the PAXgene miRNA kit for fixed scalp, the miRNeasy kit for PBMCs, and the RNeasy kit for mouse skin. TCRbeta CDR3 regions were amplified by immunoSEQ multiplex PCR using 35 Vbeta forward and 13 Jbeta reverse primers. Study-level results and caveats: Compared with normal scalp, lesional scalp had higher clonality and more expanded CD8+ clones, particularly in alopecia totalis/universalis, a pattern that suggests antigenic drive. Compared with mice, TCR sequences shared between patients were less clear, possibly partly because of HLA diversity across the patient population. Unlike mouse skin, which is dominated by gammadelta T cells, normal human skin has resident alphabeta T cells that are also sequenced, and this complicates analysis of the scalp TCR repertoire.

To prepare the library, the immunoSEQ multiplex PCR assay was applied. RNA was extracted from all samples and reverse transcribed into cDNA as template for TCR sequencing. First-strand cDNA was synthesized using SuperScript III with a 2:1 mix of oligo-dT and random hexamers. A synthetic immune receptor repertoire was used to assess amplification bias, and residual bias was removed computationally. Concerning the study's data processing: Raw reads were preprocessed for error removal, and CDR3 was defined according to IMGT conventions as running from the conserved cysteine to phenylalanine. Clonality was calculated as 1 minus Shannon entropy normalized by log2 of the number of productive unique TCRs. CD4 or CD8 identity of scalp clones was inferred by cross-referencing scalp TCRbeta sequences with sorted blood CD4 and CD8 repertoires. Drawn from immuneACCESS, this table holds only the in-frame rearrangements with V and J called that TCRdb kept. Clones are partly lost; checked studies trace under half to an unresolved V gene and leave the rest unexplained. That table is the source of V, J and clone size, and D and trimming were worked out from the DNA. For this sample the table gives more than 200,000 clones, of which about 68% were detected only once. 1% to 1.5% of the sample comes from the top ten.

CDR3 length: 14 amino acids, cysteine to phenylalanine. The DNA shown is the 42-base CDR3, in frame from base 1. CDR1 and CDR2 were assigned from the germline V gene (reference sequence) as GTSNPN and SVGIG. The junction carries 11 bases between V and J, which are trimmed by 2 bases and 1 base respectively. The chain uses TRBV30 and TRBJ1-2, with TRBD1 tentatively as D gene (5 bases match). The source material was CD4+ T cells sorted from blood, sampled at week 0. This TCR was sampled from a human donor with alopecia areata. The nucleotides are TGTGCCTGGAGTCAAGGGGACCATAACTATGGCTACACCTTC. Its translation is CAWSQGDHNYGYTF.